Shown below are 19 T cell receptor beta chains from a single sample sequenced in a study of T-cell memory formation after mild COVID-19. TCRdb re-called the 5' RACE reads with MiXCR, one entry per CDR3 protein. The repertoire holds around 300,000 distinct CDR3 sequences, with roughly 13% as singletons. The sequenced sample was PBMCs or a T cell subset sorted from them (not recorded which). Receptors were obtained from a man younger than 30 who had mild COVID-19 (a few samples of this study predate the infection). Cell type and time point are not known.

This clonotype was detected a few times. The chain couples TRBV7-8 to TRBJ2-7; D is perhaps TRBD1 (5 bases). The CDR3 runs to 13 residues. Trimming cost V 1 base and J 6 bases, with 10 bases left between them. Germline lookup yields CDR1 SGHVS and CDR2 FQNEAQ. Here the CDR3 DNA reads TGTGCCAGCAGCTTAGGGCAGGGAACCGAGCAGTACGTC. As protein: CASSLGQGTEQYV.

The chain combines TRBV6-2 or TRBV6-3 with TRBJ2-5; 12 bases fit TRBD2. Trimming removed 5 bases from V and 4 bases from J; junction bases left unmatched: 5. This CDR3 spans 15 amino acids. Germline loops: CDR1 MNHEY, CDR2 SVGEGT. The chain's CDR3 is CASSRGGLAGETQYF. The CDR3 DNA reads TGTGCCAGCAGTCGCGGGGGACTAGCGGGAGAGACCCAGTACTTC.

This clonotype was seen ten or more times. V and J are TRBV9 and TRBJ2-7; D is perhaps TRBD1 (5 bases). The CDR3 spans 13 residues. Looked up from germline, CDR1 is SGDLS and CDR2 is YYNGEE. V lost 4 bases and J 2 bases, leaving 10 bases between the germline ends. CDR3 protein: CASSSDSTYEQYF. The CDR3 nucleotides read TGTGCCAGCAGCTCCGACAGTACCTACGAGCAGTACTTC.

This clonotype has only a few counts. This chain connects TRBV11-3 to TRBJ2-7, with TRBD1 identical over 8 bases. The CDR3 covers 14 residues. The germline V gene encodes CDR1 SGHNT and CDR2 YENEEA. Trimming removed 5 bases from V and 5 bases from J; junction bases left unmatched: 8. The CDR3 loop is CASSPGQGLNEQYF. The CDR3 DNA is TGTGCCAGCAGCCCTGGACAGGGTCTTAACGAGCAGTACTTC.

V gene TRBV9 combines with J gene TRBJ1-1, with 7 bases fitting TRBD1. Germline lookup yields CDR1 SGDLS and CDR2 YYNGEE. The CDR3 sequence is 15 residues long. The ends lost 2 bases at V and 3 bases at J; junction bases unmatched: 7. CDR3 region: CASSVAPRGDTEAFF. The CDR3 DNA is TGTGCCAGCAGCGTGGCGCCCAGGGGGGACACTGAAGCTTTCTTT.

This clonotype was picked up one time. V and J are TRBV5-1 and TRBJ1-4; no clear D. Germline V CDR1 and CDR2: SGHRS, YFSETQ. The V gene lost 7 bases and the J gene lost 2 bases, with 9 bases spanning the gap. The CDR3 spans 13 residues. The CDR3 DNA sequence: TGCGCCAGCTTGGATCCCACTAATGAAAAACTGTTTTTT. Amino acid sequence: CASLDPTNEKLFF.

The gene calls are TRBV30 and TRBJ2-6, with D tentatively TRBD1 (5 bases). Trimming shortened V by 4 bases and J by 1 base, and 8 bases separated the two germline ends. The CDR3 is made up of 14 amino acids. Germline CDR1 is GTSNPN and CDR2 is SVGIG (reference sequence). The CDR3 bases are TGTGCCTGGACAGGGTTGTCTGGGGCCAACGTCCTGACTTTC. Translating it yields CAWTGLSGANVLTF.

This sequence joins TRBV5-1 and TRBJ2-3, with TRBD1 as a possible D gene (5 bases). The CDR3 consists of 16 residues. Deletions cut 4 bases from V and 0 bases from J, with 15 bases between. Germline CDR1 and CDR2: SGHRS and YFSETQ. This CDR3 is CASSRHRQPSTDTQYF. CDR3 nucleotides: TGCGCCAGCAGCCGACATAGACAGCCTAGCACAGATACGCAGTATTTT.

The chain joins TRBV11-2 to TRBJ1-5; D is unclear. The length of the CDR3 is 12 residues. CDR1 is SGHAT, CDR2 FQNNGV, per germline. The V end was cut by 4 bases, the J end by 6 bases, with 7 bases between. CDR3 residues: CASSSEGQPQHF. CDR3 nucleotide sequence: TGTGCCAGCAGCTCGGAGGGTCAGCCCCAGCATTTT.

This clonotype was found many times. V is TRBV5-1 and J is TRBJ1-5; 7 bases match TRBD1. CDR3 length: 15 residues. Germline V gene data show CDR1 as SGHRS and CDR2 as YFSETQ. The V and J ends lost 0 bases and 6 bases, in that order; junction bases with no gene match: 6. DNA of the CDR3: TGCGCCAGCAGCTTGGAACCGACAGGGACTCAGCCCCAGCATTTT. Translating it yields CASSLEPTGTQPQHF.

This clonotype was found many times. For the CDR3, the DNA is TGTGCCAGCAGTGCGTCGACAGGGACCAATGAGCAGTTCTTC. It translates to CASSASTGTNEQFF. The J gene is TRBJ2-1, the V gene TRBV2, with TRBD1 identical over 7 bases. CDR1 is SNHLY and CDR2 is FYNNEI in the germline V gene. With 4 bases clipped from V and 6 bases from J, the junction kept 6 bases outside the gene matches. The length of the CDR3 is 14 residues.

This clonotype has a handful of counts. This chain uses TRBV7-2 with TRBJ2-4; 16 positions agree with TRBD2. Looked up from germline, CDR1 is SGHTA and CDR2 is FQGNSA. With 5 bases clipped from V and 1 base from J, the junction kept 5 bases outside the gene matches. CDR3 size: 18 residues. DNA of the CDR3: TGTGCCAGCAGCCTGGGACTAGCGGGGGGGCCGGCCAAAAACATTCAGTACTTC. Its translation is CASSLGLAGGPAKNIQYF.

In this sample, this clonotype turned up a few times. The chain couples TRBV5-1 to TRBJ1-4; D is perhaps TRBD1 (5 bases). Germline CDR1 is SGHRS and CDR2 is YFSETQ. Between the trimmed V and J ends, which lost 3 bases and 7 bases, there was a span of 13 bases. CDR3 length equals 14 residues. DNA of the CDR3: TGCGCCAGCAGCTCGGGGGAATTTAGTGAAAAACTGTTTTTT. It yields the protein CASSSGEFSEKLFF.

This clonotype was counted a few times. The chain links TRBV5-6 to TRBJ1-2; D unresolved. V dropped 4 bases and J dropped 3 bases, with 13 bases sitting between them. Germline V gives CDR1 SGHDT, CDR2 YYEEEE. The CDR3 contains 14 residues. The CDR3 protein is CASSPTPRDYGYTF. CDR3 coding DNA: TGTGCCAGCAGCCCGACCCCCCGGGACTATGGCTACACCTTC.

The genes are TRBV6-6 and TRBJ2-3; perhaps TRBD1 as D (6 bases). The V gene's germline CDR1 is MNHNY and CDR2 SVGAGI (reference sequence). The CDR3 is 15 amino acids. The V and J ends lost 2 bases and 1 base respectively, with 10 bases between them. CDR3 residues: CASSYGYRGTDTQYF. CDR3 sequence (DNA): TGTGCCAGCAGTTACGGGTACAGGGGCACAGATACGCAGTATTTT.

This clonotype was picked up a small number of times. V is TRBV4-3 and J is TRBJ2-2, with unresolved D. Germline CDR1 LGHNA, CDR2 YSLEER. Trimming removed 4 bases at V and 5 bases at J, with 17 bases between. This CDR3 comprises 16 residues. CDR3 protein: CASSRRDLGFTGELFF. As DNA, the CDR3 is TGCGCCAGCAGCCGTAGGGATTTAGGGTTTACCGGGGAGCTGTTTTTT.

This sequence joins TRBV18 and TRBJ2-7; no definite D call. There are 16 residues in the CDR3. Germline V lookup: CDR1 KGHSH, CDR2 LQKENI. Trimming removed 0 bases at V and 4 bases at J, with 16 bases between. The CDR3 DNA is TGTGCCAGCTCACCACCGTGGGCGGCGATCCCGTACGAGCAGTACTTC. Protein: CASSPPWAAIPYEQYF.

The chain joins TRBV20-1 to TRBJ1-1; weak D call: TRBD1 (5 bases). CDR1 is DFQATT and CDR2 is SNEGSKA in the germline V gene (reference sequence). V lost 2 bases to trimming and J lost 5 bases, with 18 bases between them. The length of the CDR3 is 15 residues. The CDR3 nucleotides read TGCAGTGCTAGACCCCCGGGGGGGTTGGGGACTGAAGCTTTCTTT. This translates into CSARPPGGLGTEAFF.

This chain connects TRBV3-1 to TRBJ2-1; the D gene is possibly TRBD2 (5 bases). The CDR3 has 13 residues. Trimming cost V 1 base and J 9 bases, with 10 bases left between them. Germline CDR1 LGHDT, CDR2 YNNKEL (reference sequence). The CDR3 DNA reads TGTGCCAGCAGCCAAGGGGGAGAAGGTGAGCAGTTCTTC. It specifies CASSQGGEGEQFF.